These 5 T cell receptor beta chains came from one sample sequenced in a study of control samples from healthy donors and cancer patients (dated by TCRdb to about 2020). Library preparation was by the immunoSEQ multiplex PCR assay. TCRdb obtained this table from immuneACCESS and retained in-frame rearrangements with V and J assigned. These tables miss some clones; where compared with another copy, unresolved V genes account for less than half of the shortfall, and the remainder is unexplained. In all, the sample holds roughly 55,000 clones, and approximately 92% of those were seen once. The ten largest clonotypes hold around 1.7% of the sample. Sequences were obtained from PBMCs. The receptors come from a man aged 40-49 years with colorectal cancer.

V and J are TRBV5-8 and TRBJ2-7, with D unclear. V was cut by 5 bases and J by 3 bases, with 6 bases left in between. Germline CDR1 reads SGHTS; CDR2 reads YDEGEE. The CDR3 is 11 residues long. The CDR3 bases are TGTGCCAGCAGGGATTACTACGAGCAGTACTTC. This translates into CASRDYYEQYF.

The rearrangement joins TRBV3-1 (or the pseudogene TRBV3-2) to TRBJ2-3; TRBD2 matches at 12 bases. The germline V gene encodes CDR1 LGHDT and CDR2 YNNKEL (reference sequence). Trimming at V came to 4 bases and at J to 4 bases, leaving 12 bases not matched to a gene. The CDR3 is made up of 18 amino acids. The CDR3 coding sequence is TGTGCCAGCAGCCCCATGTCCCTAGCGGGGGGGCAGTCAGATACGCAGTATTTT. Its translation is CASSPMSLAGGQSDTQYF.

The chain employs TRBV25-1 and TRBJ2-1; TRBD2 might be the D (6 bases). Trimming pared 1 base from V and 10 bases from J, leaving 26 bases between. Germline loops: CDR1 MGHDK, CDR2 SYGVNS. The CDR3 runs 18 residues. The CDR3 DNA is TGTGCCAGCAGTGAATCCTGGGTACGGGAGCCTACCTTCGGGGAGCAGTTCTTC. It is translated as CASSESWVREPTFGEQFF.

V gene TRBV9 combines with J gene TRBJ2-5; TRBD1 matches at 9 bases. CDR1 and CDR2 (germline): SGDLS, YYNGEE. The CDR3 extends over 17 amino acids. V was pared by 3 bases and J by 2 bases, with 11 bases of the junction left unmatched. DNA for the CDR3: TGTGCCAGCAGCGCGGGGGCGACAGGGGGAGGACAAGAGACCCAGTACTTC. Protein sequence: CASSAGATGGGQETQYF.

The chain carries TRBV7-9 and TRBJ1-4, with a tentative D call TRBD1 (5 bases). V gave up 0 bases and J gave up 0 bases, with 11 bases separating them. There are 17 residues in the CDR3. Germline assignment: CDR1 SEHNR and CDR2 FQNEAQ (reference sequence). In nucleotides, the CDR3 is TGTGCCAGCAGCTTAGCGGTGGGGGAATCAACTAATGAAAAACTGTTTTTT. Its protein is CASSLAVGESTNEKLFF.